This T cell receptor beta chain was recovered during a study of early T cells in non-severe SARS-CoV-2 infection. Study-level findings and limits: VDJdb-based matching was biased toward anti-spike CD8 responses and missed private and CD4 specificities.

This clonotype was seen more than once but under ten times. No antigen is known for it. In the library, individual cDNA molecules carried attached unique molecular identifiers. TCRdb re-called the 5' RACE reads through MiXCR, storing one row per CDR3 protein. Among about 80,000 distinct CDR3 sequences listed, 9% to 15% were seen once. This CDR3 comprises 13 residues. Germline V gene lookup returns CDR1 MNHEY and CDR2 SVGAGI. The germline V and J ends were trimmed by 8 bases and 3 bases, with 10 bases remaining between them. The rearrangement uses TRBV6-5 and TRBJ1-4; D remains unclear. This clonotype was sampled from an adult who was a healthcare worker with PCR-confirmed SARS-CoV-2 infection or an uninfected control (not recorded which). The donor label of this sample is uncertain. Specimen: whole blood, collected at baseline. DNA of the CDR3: TGTGCCAGCGGGAGGGTGGCTAATGAAAAACTGTTTTTT. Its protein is CASGRVANEKLFF.